Below are 27 T cell receptor beta chains sequenced from a single sample in a study of radiotherapy plus CTLA-4 blockade in lung cancer. Clones were read by immunoSEQ multiplex PCR, and TCRdb kept only the in-frame ones, dropping some. The table shows under 95,000 clones, with roughly 80% occurring only once. The material sequenced was peripheral blood, taken from a patient treated with radiotherapy plus ipilimumab. The receptors shown here come from a human donor with non-small cell lung cancer who had stable disease on radiotherapy plus ipilimumab.

This clone was seen once. V is TRBV9 and J is TRBJ1-1; D possibly corresponds to TRBD1 (6 bases). The germline V and J ends were trimmed by 0 bases and 2 bases, with 11 bases remaining between them. This CDR3 is built from 15 residues. The germline V gene has CDR1 SGDLS and CDR2 YYNGEE. The CDR3 bases are TGTGCCAGCAGCGTAGGTCCGGACAGAAACACTGAAGCTTTCTTT. Encoded protein: CASSVGPDRNTEAFF.

The rearrangement uses TRBV4-1 and TRBJ1-2; TRBD1 might be the D (5 bases). The V gene's germline CDR1 is MGHRA and CDR2 YSYEKL. V was clipped by 4 bases and J by 7 bases, with 10 bases between them. This CDR3 contains 12 residues. CDR3 nucleotides: TGCGCCAGCAGCCCGCAGGGACGTGGCTACACCTTC. Protein: CASSPQGRGYTF.

The chain uses TRBV4-1 and TRBJ1-5; D is ambiguous. Germline V gene lookup returns CDR1 MGHRA and CDR2 YSYEKL. V dropped 4 bases and J dropped 3 bases, with 10 bases sitting between them. The CDR3 runs 14 residues. CDR3 nucleotides: TGCGCCAGCAGCCCCCGGGCCCTCAATCAGCCCCAGCATTTT. It is translated as CASSPRALNQPQHF.

This chain connects TRBV27 to TRBJ1-2; 7 bases fit TRBD1. Losses at the gene ends were 4 bases for V and 5 bases for J; bases not matched to a gene: 10. The CDR3 sequence is 15 residues long. CDR1 and CDR2 from the germline V gene are MNHEY and SMNVEV (reference sequence). CDR3 DNA sequence: TGTGCCAGCAGTTCCAAGGACAGGCGTGGATATGGCTACACCTTC. Translated, it gives CASSSKDRRGYGYTF.

This sequence joins TRBV28 and TRBJ1-6; D remains unclear. CDR1 is MDHEN and CDR2 is SYDVKM in the germline V gene. This CDR3 is 12 amino acids long. Between the trimmed V and J ends, which lost 11 bases and 8 bases, there was a span of 13 bases. The DNA for the CDR3 is TGTGCCCATCAGGTGGGAGATTCACCCCTCCACTTT. Its translation: CAHQVGDSPLHF.

The chain carries TRBV11-3 and TRBJ2-7; either TRBD1 or TRBD2 may supply D (6 bases each). V lost 1 base and J 4 bases, leaving 17 bases between the germline ends. CDR1 and CDR2 from the germline V gene are SGHNT and YENEEA. The CDR3 runs 16 residues. CDR3 region: CASSLGGGSTGYEQYF. The CDR3 nucleotides are TGTGCCAGCAGCTTAGGAGGGGGGTCCACAGGGTACGAGCAGTACTTC. Together with reference TRBV11-3 and TRBJ2-7, the CDR3 gives the full variable domain: EAGVVQSPRYKIIEKKQPVAFWCNPISGHNTLYWYLQNLGQGPELLIRYENEEAVDDSQLPKDRFSAERLKGVDSTLKIQPAELGDSAVYLCASSLGGGSTGYEQYFGPGTRLTVT.

The chain has TRBV28 and TRBJ2-7; 12 bases fit TRBD2. The CDR3 is 18 amino acids. Germline trimming cut 3 bases from V and 0 bases from J; bases unmatched to any gene: 9. Germline V gene data show CDR1 as MDHEN and CDR2 as SYDVKM. CDR3 coding DNA: TGTGCCAGCAGTTTCGGACTAGCGGGGCGGAATCCCTCCTACGAGCAGTACTTC. Its protein is CASSFGLAGRNPSYEQYF.

Here the CDR3 reads CASSYQGYNSPLHF. DNA of the CDR3: TGTGCCAGCAGCTACCAAGGTTATAATTCACCCCTCCACTTT. V is TRBV7-2 and J is TRBJ1-6; unclear D gene. V gave up 4 bases and J gave up 4 bases, with 8 bases separating them. The CDR3 runs 14 residues. Germline V gene lookup returns CDR1 SGHTA and CDR2 FQGNSA.

The CDR3 reads CASQHSSGSNQPQHF. DNA for the CDR3: TGTGCCAGCCAGCACTCCTCCGGTAGCAATCAGCCCCAGCATTTT. The V gene is TRBV6-5, the J gene TRBJ1-5; D is ambiguous. Trimming took off 8 bases at V and 0 bases at J, with 14 bases between the two ends. The CDR3 is 15 amino acids. Per germline, CDR1 MNHEY and CDR2 SVGAGI.

The V call is TRBV14, the J call TRBJ2-1; D uncertain. The germline V gene encodes CDR1 SGHDN and CDR2 FVKESK. V lost 0 bases to trimming and J lost 9 bases, with 12 bases between them. The length of the CDR3 is 14 residues. The CDR3 coding sequence is TGTGCCAGCAGCCAAGAGTCAACGGTAGGTGAGCAGTTCTTC. Protein product: CASSQESTVGEQFF.

V is TRBV6-5 and J is TRBJ1-1; D perhaps matches TRBD1 (6 bases). The CDR3 sequence is 16 residues long. The germline gives CDR1 MNHEY, CDR2 SVGAGI. V was shortened by 4 bases and J by 1 base, with 16 bases between the two germline ends. CDR3 nucleotide sequence: TGTGCCAGCAGTTCCCTCCCGGGACAAACGAACACTGAAGCTTTCTTT. It specifies CASSSLPGQTNTEAFF.

In this sample, this clone turned up once. The DNA for the CDR3 is TGTGCCAGCAGTGAGCACAGGGCTGGAAACACCATATATTTT. As protein: CASSEHRAGNTIYF. The rearrangement links TRBV6-1 to TRBJ1-3; D might be TRBD1 (6 bases). The V gene lost 3 bases and the J gene lost 2 bases, with 8 bases spanning the gap. The CDR3 runs 14 residues. Germline V gives CDR1 MNHNS, CDR2 SASEGT.

The V and J genes are TRBV27 and TRBJ1-5; perhaps TRBD1 as D (5 bases). The CDR3 is 13 amino acids. Germline V lookup: CDR1 MNHEY, CDR2 SMNVEV (reference sequence). V was pared by 1 base and J by 4 bases, with 5 bases between. CDR3 DNA sequence: TGTGCCAGCAGTTTATGGGGGAATCAGCCCCAGCATTTT. Protein: CASSLWGNQPQHF.

The J gene is TRBJ2-5, the V gene TRBV19, with 8 bases identical to TRBD1. V shed 10 bases and J 1 base; nucleotides not matched to a gene: 8. The CDR3 covers 14 residues. Germline V gene lookup returns CDR1 LNHDA and CDR2 SQIVND (reference sequence). The CDR3 DNA reads TGTGCCACCGCCACGACAGGGGCCCAAGAGACCCAGTACTTC. Translation: CATATTGAQETQYF. The variable domain in full, completed from reference TRBV19 and TRBJ2-5, reads DGGITQSPKYLFRKEGQNVTLSCEQNLNHDAMYWYRQDPGQGLRLIYYSQIVNDFQKGDIAEGYSVSREKKESFPLTVTSAQKNPTAFYLCATATTGAQETQYFGPGTRLLVL.

This clone appeared a single time. V is TRBV28 and J is TRBJ1-1, with 9 nucleotides matching TRBD1. CDR3 length: 13 amino acids. V lost 3 bases and J lost 8; bases outside the gene matches: 4. Looked up from germline, CDR1 is MDHEN and CDR2 is SYDVKM. CDR3 loop: CASSFRDRAEAFF. Written as DNA, the CDR3 is TGTGCCAGCAGTTTCCGGGACAGGGCCGAAGCTTTCTTT.

The chain joins TRBV6-5 to TRBJ2-3; 9 bases match TRBD1. The CDR3 sequence is 14 residues long. Unmatched junction bases numbered 4, after V lost 6 bases and J lost 3 bases. Per germline, CDR1 MNHEY and CDR2 SVGAGI. Here the CDR3 reads CASRPGQGTDTQYF. In nucleotides, the CDR3 is TGTGCCAGCAGGCCGGGACAGGGAACAGATACGCAGTATTTT.

The V gene is TRBV5-1, the J gene TRBJ1-1, with D tentatively TRBD1 (5 bases). V shed 0 bases and J shed 5 bases, with 11 bases lying between them. The germline CDR1 and CDR2 sequences are SGHRS and YFSETQ. The CDR3 totals 14 residues. Here the CDR3 reads CASSLARGRTEAFF. The CDR3 DNA is TGCGCCAGCAGCTTGGCGCGGGGGAGAACTGAAGCTTTCTTT. The whole variable domain, filled in from reference TRBV5-1 and TRBJ1-1, reads KAGVTQTPRYLIKTRGQQVTLSCSPISGHRSVSWYQQTPGQGLQFLFEYFSETQRNKGNFPGRFSGRQFSNSRSEMNVSTLELGDSALYLCASSLARGRTEAFFGQGTRLTVV.

V usage is TRBV10-3 and J usage is TRBJ2-5; TRBD2 is a possible D gene (6 bases). Germline V gives CDR1 ENHRY, CDR2 SYGVKD. Trimming left V 3 bases short and J 0 bases short, with 11 bases between. This CDR3 spans 15 amino acids. CDR3 protein: CAISEWAGYQETQYF. The CDR3 bases are TGTGCCATCAGTGAATGGGCGGGGTACCAAGAGACCCAGTACTTC.

The gene calls are TRBV27 and TRBJ2-7; D is ambiguous. This CDR3 is built from 16 residues. Germline-derived CDR1 and CDR2 are MNHEY and SMNVEV (reference sequence). Deletions cut 5 bases from V and 0 bases from J, with 17 bases between. The chain's CDR3 is CASSPPPGSSSYEQYF. The CDR3 coding sequence is TGTGCCAGCAGTCCCCCGCCAGGTTCTAGCTCCTACGAGCAGTACTTC.

The chain has TRBV7-6 and TRBJ2-7, with 8 nucleotides matching TRBD2. Unmatched junction bases numbered 6, after V lost 5 bases and J lost 0 bases. Germline V gene data show CDR1 as SGHVS and CDR2 as FNYEAQ. The CDR3 runs 15 residues. DNA of the CDR3: TGTGCCAGCAGCCCGGGACTAGACCCCTCCTACGAGCAGTACTTC. Translating it yields CASSPGLDPSYEQYF. Variable domain in full (rest from reference TRBV7-6 and TRBJ2-7): GAGVSQSPRYKVTKRGQDVALRCDPISGHVSLYWYRQALGQGPEFLTYFNYEAQQDKSGLPNDRFSAERPEGSISTLTIQRTEQRDSAMYRCASSPGLDPSYEQYFGPGTRLTVT.

This chain connects TRBV7-2 to TRBJ2-3; D ambiguous. CDR1 and CDR2 (germline): SGHTA, FQGNSA. V was trimmed by 3 bases and J by 10 bases, leaving 11 bases between them. The CDR3 consists of 12 residues. The CDR3 loop is CASSFSELAQYF. In nucleotides, the CDR3 is TGTGCCAGCAGCTTCTCAGAATTGGCGCAGTATTTT. The variable domain in full, completed from reference TRBV7-2 and TRBJ2-3, reads GAGVSQSPSNKVTEKGKDVELRCDPISGHTALYWYRQSLGQGLEFLIYFQGNSAPDKSGLPSDRFSAERTGGSVSTLTIQRTQQEDSAVYLCASSFSELAQYFGPGTRLTVL.

This clone has more than one count but fewer than ten. V gene TRBV7-9 combines with J gene TRBJ2-7; no clear D. Trimming shortened V by 1 base and J by 0 bases, and 7 bases separated the two germline ends. The CDR3 is made up of 14 amino acids. Germline-derived CDR1 and CDR2 are SEHNR and FQNEAQ (reference sequence). Here the CDR3 DNA reads TGTGCCAGCAGCTTAGAGGCCAGCTCCTACGAGCAGTACTTC. Amino acids: CASSLEASSYEQYF.

The chain is built from TRBV5-6 and TRBJ2-7; 7 bases agree with TRBD1. Unmatched junction bases numbered 3, after V lost 4 bases and J lost 2 bases. Per germline, CDR1 SGHDT and CDR2 YYEEEE. CDR3 length equals 13 residues. The CDR3 DNA sequence: TGTGCCAGCAGCCGGGGACAGCCCTACGAGCAGTACTTC. This gives the protein CASSRGQPYEQYF.

This clone showed up just a few times. The gene calls are TRBV7-9 and TRBJ1-5; D ambiguous. The V and J ends lost 1 base and 8 bases respectively, with 9 bases between them. The CDR3 has 13 residues. CDR1 and CDR2 (germline): SEHNR, FQNEAQ (reference sequence). The CDR3 sequence is CASSLGGKEPQHF. In DNA form, the CDR3 reads TGTGCCAGCAGCTTAGGGGGTAAGGAGCCCCAGCATTTT.

The rearrangement joins TRBV5-6 to TRBJ2-1; D unclear. The CDR3 spans 15 residues. CDR1 is SGHDT and CDR2 is YYEEEE in the germline V gene. Trimming stripped 1 base from V and 7 bases from J, with 15 bases between. CDR3 nucleotide sequence: TGTGCCAGCAGCTTGCCGGAGATGGTAAAGAATGAGCAGTTCTTC. This translates into CASSLPEMVKNEQFF.

This clone has a single count. This chain joins TRBV5-1 and TRBJ2-5, with 10 positions matching TRBD1. The CDR3 is made up of 16 amino acids. V shed 4 bases, J shed 5 bases, and the junction held 11 bases outside the gene matches. CDR1 SGHRS and CDR2 YFSETQ come from the germline V gene. CDR3 DNA sequence: TGCGCCAGCAGCCTCCGACAGGGGGCGAAGGGGGAGACCCAGTACTTC. It specifies CASSLRQGAKGETQYF. The variable domain in full, completed from reference TRBV5-1 and TRBJ2-5, reads KAGVTQTPRYLIKTRGQQVTLSCSPISGHRSVSWYQQTPGQGLQFLFEYFSETQRNKGNFPGRFSGRQFSNSRSEMNVSTLELGDSALYLCASSLRQGAKGETQYFGPGTRLLVL.

The chain combines TRBV2 with TRBJ2-5; D might be TRBD1 (5 bases). V was shortened by 6 bases and J by 9 bases, with 14 bases between the two germline ends. Germline loops: CDR1 SNHLY, CDR2 FYNNEI. There are 12 residues in the CDR3. CDR3 loop: CASRYQGWAQYF. In DNA form, the CDR3 reads TGTGCCAGCAGGTATCAGGGTTGGGCCCAGTACTTC.